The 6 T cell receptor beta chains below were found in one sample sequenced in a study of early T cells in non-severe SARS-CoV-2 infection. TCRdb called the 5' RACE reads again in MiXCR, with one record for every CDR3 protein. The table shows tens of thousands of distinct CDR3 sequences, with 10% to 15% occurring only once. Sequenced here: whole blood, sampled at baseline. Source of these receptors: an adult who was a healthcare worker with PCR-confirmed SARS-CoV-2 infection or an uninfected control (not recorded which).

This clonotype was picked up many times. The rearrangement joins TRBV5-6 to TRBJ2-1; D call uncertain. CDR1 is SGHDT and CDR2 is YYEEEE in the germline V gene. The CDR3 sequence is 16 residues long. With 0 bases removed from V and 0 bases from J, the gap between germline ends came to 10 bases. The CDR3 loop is CASSLGPEPSYNEQFF. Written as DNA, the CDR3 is TGTGCCAGCAGCTTGGGGCCAGAACCCTCCTACAATGAGCAGTTCTTC.

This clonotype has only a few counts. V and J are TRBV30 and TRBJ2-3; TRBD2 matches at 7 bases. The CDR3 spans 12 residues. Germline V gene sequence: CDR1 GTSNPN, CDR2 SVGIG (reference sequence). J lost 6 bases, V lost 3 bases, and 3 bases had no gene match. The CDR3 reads CAWRRGLDTQYF. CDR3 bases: TGTGCCTGGAGGCGGGGGTTGGATACGCAGTATTTT.

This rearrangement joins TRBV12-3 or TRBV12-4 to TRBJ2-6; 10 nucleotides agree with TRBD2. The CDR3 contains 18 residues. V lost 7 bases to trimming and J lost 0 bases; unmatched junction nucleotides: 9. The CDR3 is CASMARLAGASGANVLTF. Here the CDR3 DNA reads TGTGCCAGCATGGCCCGCCTAGCGGGGGCCTCTGGGGCCAACGTCCTGACTTTC.

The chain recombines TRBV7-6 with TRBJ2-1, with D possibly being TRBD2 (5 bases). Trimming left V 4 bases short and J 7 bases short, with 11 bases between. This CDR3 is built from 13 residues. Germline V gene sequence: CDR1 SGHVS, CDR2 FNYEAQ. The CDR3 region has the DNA TGTGCCAGCAGCTATGGGCGGGTGAATGAGCAGTTCTTC. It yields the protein CASSYGRVNEQFF.

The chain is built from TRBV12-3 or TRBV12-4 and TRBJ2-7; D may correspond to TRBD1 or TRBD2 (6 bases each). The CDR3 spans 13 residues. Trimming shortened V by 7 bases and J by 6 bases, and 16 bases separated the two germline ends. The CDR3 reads CASNRAGGVEQYF. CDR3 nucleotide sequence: TGTGCCAGCAACAGGGCCGGGGGAGTCGAGCAGTACTTC.

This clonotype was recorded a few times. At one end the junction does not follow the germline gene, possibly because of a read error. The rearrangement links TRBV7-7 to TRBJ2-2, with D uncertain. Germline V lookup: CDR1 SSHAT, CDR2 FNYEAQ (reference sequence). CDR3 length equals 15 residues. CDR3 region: CASSFSPGNTGELFF. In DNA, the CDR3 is TGTGCTAGCAGCTTTAGCCCAGGGAACACCGGGGAGCTGTTTTTT.